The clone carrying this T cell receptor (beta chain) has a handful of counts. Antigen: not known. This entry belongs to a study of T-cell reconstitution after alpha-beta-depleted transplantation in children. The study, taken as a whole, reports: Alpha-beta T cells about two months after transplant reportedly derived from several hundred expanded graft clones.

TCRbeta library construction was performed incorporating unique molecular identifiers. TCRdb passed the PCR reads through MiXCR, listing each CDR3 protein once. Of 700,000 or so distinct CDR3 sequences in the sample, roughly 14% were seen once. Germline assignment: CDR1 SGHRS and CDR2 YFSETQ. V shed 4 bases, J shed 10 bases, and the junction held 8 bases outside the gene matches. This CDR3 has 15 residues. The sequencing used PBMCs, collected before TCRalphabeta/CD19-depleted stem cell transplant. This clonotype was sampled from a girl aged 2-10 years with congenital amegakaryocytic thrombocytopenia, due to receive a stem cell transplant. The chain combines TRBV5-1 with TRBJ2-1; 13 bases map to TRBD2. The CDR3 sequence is CASSGTSGTPKEQFF. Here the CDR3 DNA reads TGCGCCAGCAGCGGGACTAGCGGGACCCCTAAGGAGCAGTTCTTC.